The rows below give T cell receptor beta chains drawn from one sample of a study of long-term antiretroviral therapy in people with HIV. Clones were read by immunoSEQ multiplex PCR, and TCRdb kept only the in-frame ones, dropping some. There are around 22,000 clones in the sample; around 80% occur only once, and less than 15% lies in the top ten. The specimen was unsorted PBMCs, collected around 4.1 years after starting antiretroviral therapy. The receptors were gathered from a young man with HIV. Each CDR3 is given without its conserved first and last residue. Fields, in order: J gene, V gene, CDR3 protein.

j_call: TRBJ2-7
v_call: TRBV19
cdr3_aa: ASRDRGSYEQY

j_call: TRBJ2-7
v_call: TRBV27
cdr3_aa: ASSLSITAYEQY

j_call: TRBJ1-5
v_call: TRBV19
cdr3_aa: ASNSFGTGLLNQPQH

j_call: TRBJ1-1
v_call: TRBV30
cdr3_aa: AWGTGGSGTEAF

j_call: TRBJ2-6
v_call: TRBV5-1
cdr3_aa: ASTPGPGANVLT

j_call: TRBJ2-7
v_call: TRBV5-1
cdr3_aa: ASSLAADGTYEQY

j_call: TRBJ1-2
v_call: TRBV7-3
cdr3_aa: ASSLGGGFGDGYT

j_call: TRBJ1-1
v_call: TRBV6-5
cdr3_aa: ASSRGTEAF

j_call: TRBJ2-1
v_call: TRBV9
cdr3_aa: ASSATRYNEQF

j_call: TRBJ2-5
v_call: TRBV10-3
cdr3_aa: AISEPFLVTGVEETQY

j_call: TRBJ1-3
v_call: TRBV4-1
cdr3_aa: ASSSLTTENTIY

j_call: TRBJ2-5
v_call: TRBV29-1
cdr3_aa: SVELLIGAGVAETQY

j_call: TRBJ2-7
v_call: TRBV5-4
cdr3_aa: ASSPDRGWVYEQY

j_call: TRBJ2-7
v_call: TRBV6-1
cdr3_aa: ASSPRTSREQY

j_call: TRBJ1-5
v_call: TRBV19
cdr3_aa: ASSIDLGGATQPQH

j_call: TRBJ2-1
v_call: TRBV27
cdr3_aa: ASRVAGGYYNEQF

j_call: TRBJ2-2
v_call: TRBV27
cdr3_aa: ASSLGLAGGPTGELF

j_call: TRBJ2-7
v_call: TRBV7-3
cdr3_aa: ASSFSVYEQY

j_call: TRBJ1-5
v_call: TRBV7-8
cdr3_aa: ASSVTTKGNQPQH

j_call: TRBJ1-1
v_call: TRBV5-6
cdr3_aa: ASSIGTKWENTEAF

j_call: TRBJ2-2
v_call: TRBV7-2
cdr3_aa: ASSLALGDTGELF

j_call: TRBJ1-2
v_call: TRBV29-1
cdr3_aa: SAWDRSYGYT

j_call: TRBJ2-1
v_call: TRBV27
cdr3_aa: ASSFGTKNEQF

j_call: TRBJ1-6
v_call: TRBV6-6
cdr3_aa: ASIDWRVLNSPLH

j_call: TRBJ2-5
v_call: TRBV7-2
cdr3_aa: ASSLETQY

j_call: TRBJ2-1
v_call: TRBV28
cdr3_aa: ASSFRRYNEQF

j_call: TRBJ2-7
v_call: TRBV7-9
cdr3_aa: ASSQTPYEQY

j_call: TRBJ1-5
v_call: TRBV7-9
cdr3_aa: ASGADSNQPQH

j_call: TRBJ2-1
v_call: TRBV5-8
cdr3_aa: ASSLVGTGDEQF

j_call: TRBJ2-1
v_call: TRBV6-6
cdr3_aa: ASSPGTSGVNEQF

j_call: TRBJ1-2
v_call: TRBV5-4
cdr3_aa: ASSLSRGGYGYT

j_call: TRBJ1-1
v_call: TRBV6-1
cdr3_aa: ASSEGNRLEAF

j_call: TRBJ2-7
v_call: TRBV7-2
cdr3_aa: ASSKQASYEQY

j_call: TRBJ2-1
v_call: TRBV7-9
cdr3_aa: ASSSPLDLTAGF

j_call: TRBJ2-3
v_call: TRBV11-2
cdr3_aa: ASSLPKWGDYSTDTQY

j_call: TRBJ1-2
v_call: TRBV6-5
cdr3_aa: ASSLDSYGYT

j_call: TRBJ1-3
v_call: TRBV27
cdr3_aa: ASSLSAGNTIY

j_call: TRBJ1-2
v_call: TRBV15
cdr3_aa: ATSRVTGLGGYT

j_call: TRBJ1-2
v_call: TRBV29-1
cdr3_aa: SVVDRYYGYT

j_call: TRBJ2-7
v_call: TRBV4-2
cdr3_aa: ASSQDTGAPYEQY

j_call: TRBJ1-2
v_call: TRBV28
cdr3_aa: ASSLYSGRQGYT

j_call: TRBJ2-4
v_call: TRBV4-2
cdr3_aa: ASSQERLAGGPENIQY

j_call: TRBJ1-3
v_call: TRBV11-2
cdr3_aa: ASSLAGIPNTIY

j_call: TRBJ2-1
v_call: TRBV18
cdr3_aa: ASSPALINEQF

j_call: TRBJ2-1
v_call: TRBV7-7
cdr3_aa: ASSLAATGGREQF

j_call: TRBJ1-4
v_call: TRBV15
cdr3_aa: ATSRNRGLGEKLF

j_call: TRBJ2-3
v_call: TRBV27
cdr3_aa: ASRALAVSTDTQY

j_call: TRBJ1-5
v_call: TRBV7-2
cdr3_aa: ASSLGAGAGNQPQH

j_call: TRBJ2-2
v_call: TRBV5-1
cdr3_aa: ASSRDRYLNTGELF

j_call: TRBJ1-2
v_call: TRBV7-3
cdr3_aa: ASSEGTGDYGYT

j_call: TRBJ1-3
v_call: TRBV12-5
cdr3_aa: ASGLVRLGNSSGNTIY

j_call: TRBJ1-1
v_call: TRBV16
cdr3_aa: ASSPTEAGGLNTEAF

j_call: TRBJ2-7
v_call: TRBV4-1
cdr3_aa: ASSYLAGAGEQY